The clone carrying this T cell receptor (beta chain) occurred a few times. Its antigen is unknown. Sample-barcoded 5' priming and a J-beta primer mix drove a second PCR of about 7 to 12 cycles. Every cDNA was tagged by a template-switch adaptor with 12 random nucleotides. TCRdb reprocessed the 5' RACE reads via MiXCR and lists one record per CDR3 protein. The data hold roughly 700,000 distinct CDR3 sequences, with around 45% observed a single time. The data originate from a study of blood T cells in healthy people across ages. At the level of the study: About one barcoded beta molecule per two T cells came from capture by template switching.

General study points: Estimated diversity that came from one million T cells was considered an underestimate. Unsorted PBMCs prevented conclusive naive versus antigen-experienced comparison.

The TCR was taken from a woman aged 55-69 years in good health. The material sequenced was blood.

Here the CDR3 DNA reads TGCAGTGCTAGAGCAAGTTTCCAAGAGACCCAGTACTTC. Translating it yields CSARASFQETQYF. The chain carries TRBV20-1 and TRBJ2-5, with D hard to call. CDR3 length equals 13 residues. Between the trimmed V and J ends, which lost 1 base and 1 base, there was a span of 7 bases. Germline V lookup: CDR1 DFQATT, CDR2 SNEGSKA (reference sequence).